Below are 30 T cell receptor beta chains sequenced from a single sample in a study of T cells in Graves' hyperthyroidism and ophthalmopathy (dated by TCRdb to between 2018 and 2020). The library was built by means of multiplex PCR. The data were produced on an Illumina HiSeq 2000. The TCR beta CDR3 regions were amplified from RNA transcripts. For the first round of RT-PCR on the TCR CDR3, the HTBI primer set was used together with the Qiagen OneStep RT-PCR kit. The public sequencing data were trimmed at Q25 with fastp and processed into clonotypes with MiXCR by TCRdb, which kept only in-frame beta chains. A single entry per CDR3 protein holds the most common genes and DNA from its merged rows. This sample has under 600,000 distinct CDR3 sequences in its table, and roughly 16% of those were observed once. The ten largest clones add up to roughly 3.3% of the sample. The specimen sequenced was blood. The source is a woman aged 40 to 49 with Graves' ophthalmopathy.

CDR3 nucleotide sequence: TGTGCCAGCAGCCCACAGGGACGTGGACAAAATCAGCCCCAGCATTTT. Amino acid sequence: CASSPQGRGQNQPQHF. The chain joins TRBV27 to TRBJ1-5, with D tentatively TRBD1 (6 bases). This CDR3 has 16 residues. Germline V gene sequence: CDR1 MNHEY, CDR2 SMNVEV (reference sequence). Trimming took off 6 bases at V and 4 bases at J, with 19 bases between the two ends.

This clonotype occurred a few times. The chain employs TRBV28 and TRBJ2-5; 10 bases agree with TRBD1. V shed 5 bases and J 3 bases; nucleotides not matched to a gene: 6. The V gene's germline CDR1 is MDHEN and CDR2 SYDVKM. The CDR3 runs to 15 residues. CDR3 residues: CASSQDRGYEETQYF. CDR3 bases: TGTGCCAGCAGTCAGGACAGGGGGTATGAAGAGACCCAGTACTTC.

This clonotype appeared a few times. This sequence joins TRBV4-1 and TRBJ2-3; possible D gene TRBD1, 6 bases. The V gene lost 1 base and the J gene lost 2 bases, with 10 bases spanning the gap. CDR3 length: 15 amino acids. Germline loops: CDR1 MGHRA, CDR2 YSYEKL. The CDR3 DNA reads TGCGCCAGCAGCCAAGCAACAGGGACCACAGATACGCAGTATTTT. It yields the protein CASSQATGTTDTQYF.

There are a few counts of this clonotype. The rearrangement joins TRBV29-1 to TRBJ2-2, with D uncertain. The CDR3 contains 13 residues. CDR1 and CDR2 from the germline V gene are SQVTM and ANQGSEA. Trimming removed 4 bases at V and 5 bases at J, with 11 bases between. DNA of the CDR3: TGCAGCGTTGGGTCAGGTGGAACCGGGGAGCTGTTTTTT. Translating it yields CSVGSGGTGELFF.

CDR3 region: CATRDREWAGELFF. CDR3 in DNA: TGTGCCACCAGGGACAGGGAATGGGCCGGGGAGCTGTTTTTT. V usage is TRBV5-4 and J usage is TRBJ2-2, with TRBD1 identical over 9 bases. J lost 6 bases, V lost 9 bases, and 9 bases had no gene match. The germline V gene has CDR1 SGHNT and CDR2 YYREEE (reference sequence). The CDR3 has 14 amino acids.

This clonotype has just a few counts. This chain links TRBV7-3 with TRBJ2-1, with 8 nucleotides matching TRBD2. Germline V gene sequence: CDR1 SGHTA, CDR2 FQGTGA. After removal of 5 bases from V and 9 bases from J, the junction contained 3 bases not matched to a gene. CDR3 size: 12 residues. The CDR3 protein is CASSDGGGEQFF. The CDR3 nucleotides are TGTGCCAGCAGCGACGGGGGGGGTGAGCAGTTCTTC.

This clonotype was observed many times. This sequence joins TRBV14 and TRBJ1-3; D uncertain. CDR3 length: 11 amino acids. Germline V gives CDR1 SGHDN, CDR2 FVKESK. Trimming shortened V by 4 bases and J by 4 bases, and 2 bases separated the two germline ends. CDR3: CASSRGNTIYF. Written as DNA, the CDR3 is TGTGCCAGCAGCCGCGGAAACACCATATATTTT.

This clonotype has a handful of counts. A much larger clone sits a single nucleotide away, making a read error possible. The rearrangement links TRBV3-1 to TRBJ2-1; 8 bases are a match to TRBD2. CDR3 length: 16 amino acids. Germline V gene data show CDR1 as LGHDT and CDR2 as YNNKEL (reference sequence). The CDR3 nucleotides read TGTGCCAGCAGCCAAGTAGGGACTAGGAGCGACAATGAGCAGTCCTTC. This sequence encodes CASSQVGTRSDNEQSF.

The chain has TRBV19 and TRBJ2-1; TRBD2 matches 7 bases. Germline assignment: CDR1 LNHDA and CDR2 SQIVND (reference sequence). This CDR3 has 14 amino acids. The junction had 4 bases not matched to a gene; V was cut back by 5 bases and J by 3 bases. The CDR3 coding sequence is TGTGCCAGTAGTGATGCTAGCGGCTACAATGAGCAGTTCTTC. Its translation: CASSDASGYNEQFF. The full variable domain, rest sourced from reference TRBV19 and TRBJ2-1, is DGGITQSPKYLFRKEGQNVTLSCEQNLNHDAMYWYRQDPGQGLRLIYYSQIVNDFQKGDIAEGYSVSREKKESFPLTVTSAQKNPTAFYLCASSDASGYNEQFFGPGTRLTVL.

A few counts support this clonotype. The rearrangement uses TRBV20-1 and TRBJ2-3; tentatively, D is TRBD2 (6 bases). The germline V gene has CDR1 DFQATT and CDR2 SNEGSKA (reference sequence). Trimming stripped 3 bases from V and 2 bases from J, with 15 bases between. CDR3 length equals 15 residues. CDR3 bases: TGCAGTGCTAGTGAACCCAGCGGGCCCACAGATACGCAGTATTTT. It yields the protein CSASEPSGPTDTQYF.

This clonotype was detected ten times or more. This chain links TRBV6-1 with TRBJ1-1; no reliable D call. V dropped 5 bases and J dropped 10 bases, with 17 bases sitting between them. CDR3 length: 13 amino acids. Germline V lookup: CDR1 MNHNS, CDR2 SASEGT. In DNA form, the CDR3 reads TGTGCCAGCAGTCCGGGGAGCCGGCGGGTAGCTTTCTTT. It encodes CASSPGSRRVAFF.

There are many counts of this clonotype. The chain links TRBV7-9 to TRBJ1-3; weak D call: TRBD1 (6 bases). This CDR3 has 17 residues. Germline lookup yields CDR1 SEHNR and CDR2 FQNEAQ (reference sequence). V was shortened by 5 bases and J by 0 bases, with 17 bases between the two germline ends. The CDR3: CASSPRAGASSGNTIYF. The CDR3 DNA is TGTGCCAGCAGCCCGAGGGCAGGGGCAAGCTCTGGAAACACCATATATTTT.

This clonotype has just a few counts. This sequence joins TRBV4-1 and TRBJ1-5; 7 bases are a match to TRBD1. The germline V gene has CDR1 MGHRA and CDR2 YSYEKL. V lost 0 bases and J lost 4; bases outside the gene matches: 6. The CDR3 contains 16 residues. The CDR3 nucleotides read TGCGCCAGCAGCCAAGAGCCGGGACAGTCAAATCAGCCCCAGCATTTT. As protein: CASSQEPGQSNQPQHF.

This clonotype appeared many times. The gene calls are TRBV28 and TRBJ2-2, with no clear D. The V end was cut by 6 bases, the J end by 6 bases, with 11 bases between. Germline CDR1 MDHEN, CDR2 SYDVKM. CDR3 size: 13 residues. The CDR3 loop is CASSLISSGELFF. In DNA, the CDR3 is TGTGCCAGCAGCCTTATAAGTTCCGGGGAGCTGTTTTTT.

Ten or more counts support this clonotype. The V call is TRBV30, the J call TRBJ2-1, with D maybe TRBD1 (6 bases). CDR1 and CDR2 from the germline V gene are GTSNPN and SVGIG (reference sequence). Trimming left V 2 bases short and J 3 bases short, with 11 bases between. This CDR3 is built from 14 residues. The CDR3 DNA follows: TGTGCCTGGAGTCGAGGACAGCACTACAATGAGCAGTTCTTC. Its translation: CAWSRGQHYNEQFF.

This clonotype was seen repeatedly, ten times or more. CDR3: CSARDTRTGLNNEQFF. The DNA for the CDR3 is TGCAGTGCTAGAGATACACGGACAGGGCTGAACAATGAGCAGTTCTTC. This chain connects TRBV20-1 to TRBJ2-1; 8 bases agree with TRBD1. The CDR3 spans 16 residues. J was trimmed by 5 bases and V by 0 bases; bases with no gene match: 9. Germline V CDR1 and CDR2: DFQATT, SNEGSKA (reference sequence).

This clonotype has at least ten counts. The rearrangement uses TRBV12-3 or TRBV12-4 and TRBJ2-7; possibly TRBD1 for D (6 bases). The CDR3 has 14 residues. The V and J ends lost 6 bases and 2 bases respectively, with 14 bases between them. The CDR3 nucleotides read TGTGCCAGCAGCCCGACAGGAGGACCCTACGAGCAGTACTTC. Its translation: CASSPTGGPYEQYF.

This clonotype was counted many times. The V and J genes are TRBV6-5 and TRBJ1-1; weak D call: TRBD1 (6 bases). With 0 bases removed from V and 5 bases from J, the gap between germline ends came to 16 bases. Germline-derived CDR1 and CDR2 are MNHEY and SVGAGI. The CDR3 length is 16 residues. The CDR3 sequence: CASSYSRTTRGTEAFF. The CDR3 nucleotides read TGTGCCAGCAGTTACTCGCGGACAACGAGGGGGACTGAAGCTTTCTTT.

The rearrangement links TRBV6-1 to TRBJ1-1; the D is unclear. The CDR3 is 13 residues long. The germline V gene encodes CDR1 MNHNS and CDR2 SASEGT. Trimming left V 8 bases short and J 0 bases short, with 10 bases between. Here the CDR3 reads CASELEMNTEAFF. The CDR3 nucleotides read TGTGCCAGCGAGTTGGAAATGAACACTGAAGCTTTCTTT.

This clonotype was observed at least ten times. This chain links TRBV12-3 or TRBV12-4 with TRBJ2-1, with 8 bases lining up with TRBD2. The J segment lost 6 bases and the V segment lost 5 bases, leaving 9 bases of the junction unmatched. The CDR3 has 15 amino acids. The CDR3, as DNA: TGTGCCAGCAGTCTTCGGGGGGGCCTAGGCAATGAGCAGTTCTTC. It codes for CASSLRGGLGNEQFF.

This rearrangement joins TRBV6-2 or TRBV6-3 to TRBJ2-7; D is perhaps TRBD2 (5 bases). V shed 4 bases and J shed 7 bases, with 11 bases lying between them. The length of the CDR3 is 12 residues. Germline loops: CDR1 MNHEY, CDR2 SVGEGT. The CDR3 is CASSLSTGEQYF. The CDR3 coding sequence is TGTGCCAGCAGTTTGTCTACGGGAGAGCAGTACTTC.

This clonotype was observed a handful of times. The chain has TRBV24-1 and TRBJ2-1; 12 nucleotides match TRBD2. The length of the CDR3 is 17 residues. CDR1 is KGHDR, CDR2 SFDVKD, per germline. J gave up 3 bases and V 4 bases, and 6 bases lay outside the gene matches. The CDR3 DNA sequence: TGTGCCACCAGTGACTCCGGACTAGCGGGAAACTACAATGAGCAGTTCTTC. It encodes CATSDSGLAGNYNEQFF.

This clonotype was counted many times. The J gene is TRBJ1-2, the V gene TRBV5-1; D may be TRBD1 (5 bases). Between the trimmed V and J ends, which lost 0 bases and 6 bases, there was a span of 12 bases. The CDR3 extends over 14 amino acids. Looked up from germline, CDR1 is SGHRS and CDR2 is YFSETQ. CDR3 nucleotides: TGCGCCAGCAGCTTGGAAACGCGGGGACATGGCTACACCTTC. Translating gives CASSLETRGHGYTF.

This clonotype has ten or more counts. V is TRBV11-2 and J is TRBJ2-1; weak D call: TRBD1 (6 bases). The CDR3 length is 16 residues. With 5 bases removed from V and 2 bases from J, the gap between germline ends came to 16 bases. Germline V gene data show CDR1 as SGHAT and CDR2 as FQNNGV. The CDR3 region has the DNA TGTGCCAGCAGCGGGGGCCGGACTCAAGCCTACAATGAGCAGTTCTTC. It codes for CASSGGRTQAYNEQFF. The full variable domain, completed using reference TRBV11-2 and TRBJ2-1, is EAGVAQSPRYKIIEKRQSVAFWCNPISGHATLYWYQQILGQGPKLLIQFQNNGVVDDSQLPKDRFSAERLKGVDSTLKIQPAKLEDSAVYLCASSGGRTQAYNEQFFGPGTRLTVL.

This clonotype was recorded many times. V usage is TRBV12-3 or TRBV12-4 and J usage is TRBJ1-1, with 7 positions matching TRBD1. The CDR3 runs 13 residues. V lost 6 bases, J lost 0 bases, and 1 base stayed unmatched. CDR3 bases: TGTGCCAGCAGGGGACAGATGAACACTGAAGCTTTCTTT. Protein product: CASRGQMNTEAFF.

Ten or more counts support this clonotype. This chain links TRBV3-1 with TRBJ2-3; 11 bases fit TRBD2. The length of the CDR3 is 16 residues. Germline CDR1 reads LGHDT; CDR2 reads YNNKEL (reference sequence). With 5 bases clipped from V and 6 bases from J, the junction kept 10 bases outside the gene matches. CDR3 sequence reads: CASSFLAGGPTDTQYF. For the CDR3, the DNA is TGTGCCAGCAGCTTCTTAGCGGGAGGGCCAACGGATACGCAGTATTTT.

This clonotype was seen many times. The chain recombines TRBV20-1 with TRBJ2-7, with D hard to call. Germline CDR1 and CDR2: DFQATT and SNEGSKA (reference sequence). CDR3 length equals 14 residues. With 6 bases removed from V and 2 bases from J, the gap between germline ends came to 17 bases. CDR3 region: CSADLHGSPYEQYF. Here the CDR3 DNA reads TGCAGTGCAGACCTCCACGGCTCCCCCTACGAGCAGTACTTC.

There are many counts of this clonotype. The V and J genes are TRBV3-1 and TRBJ2-2, with TRBD1 matching 8 bases. CDR1 and CDR2 (germline): LGHDT, YNNKEL (reference sequence). This CDR3 region has 14 residues. Trimming cost V 7 bases and J 5 bases; bases outside gene matches: 6. CDR3 protein: CASTRTGSTGELFF. The CDR3 DNA reads TGTGCCAGCACCCGGACAGGGTCTACCGGGGAGCTGTTTTTT.

The chain links TRBV20-1 to TRBJ2-5; 8 nucleotides align to TRBD2. This CDR3 comprises 16 residues. Germline assignment: CDR1 DFQATT and CDR2 SNEGSKA (reference sequence). Trimming took 0 bases from V and 1 from J; bases not matched to a gene: 7. In nucleotides, the CDR3 is TGCAGTGCTAGAGATAAGGCGGGGGGCCCCCAAGAGACCCAGTACTTC. It is translated as CSARDKAGGPQETQYF.

This clonotype was detected a few times. The chain has TRBV12-3 or TRBV12-4 and TRBJ2-3; 9 bases are shared with TRBD2. Trimming took 3 bases from V and 0 from J; bases not matched to a gene: 10. The CDR3 runs to 18 residues. The chain's CDR3 is CASSFYSGGLSSTDTQYF. The CDR3 DNA sequence: TGTGCCAGCAGTTTTTACAGCGGGGGGCTGTCAAGCACAGATACGCAGTATTTT.